This T cell receptor (beta chain) originates from a study of blood T cell repertoires in COVID-19. Looking at the study overall: Collection of acute and convalescent COVID-19 samples took place in the United States, Italy and Spain.

CDR3 length: 15 residues. Germline values: CDR1 SGHVS, CDR2 FQNEAQ. V dropped 3 bases and J dropped 7 bases, with 16 bases sitting between them. Profiling relied on immunoSEQ multiplex PCR, and the TCRdb table lists in-frame clones only, not all of them. The data show fewer than 150,000 clones, about nine tenths seen once. The chain joins TRBV7-8 to TRBJ1-5; D is undetermined. The clonotype was recovered from a middle-aged man with active or convalescent COVID-19. Sequences were obtained from peripheral blood. CDR3 amino acids: CASSLGLEAFQPQHF. The CDR3 region has the DNA TGTGCCAGCAGCTTGGGGTTGGAGGCCTTCCAGCCCCAGCATTTT.